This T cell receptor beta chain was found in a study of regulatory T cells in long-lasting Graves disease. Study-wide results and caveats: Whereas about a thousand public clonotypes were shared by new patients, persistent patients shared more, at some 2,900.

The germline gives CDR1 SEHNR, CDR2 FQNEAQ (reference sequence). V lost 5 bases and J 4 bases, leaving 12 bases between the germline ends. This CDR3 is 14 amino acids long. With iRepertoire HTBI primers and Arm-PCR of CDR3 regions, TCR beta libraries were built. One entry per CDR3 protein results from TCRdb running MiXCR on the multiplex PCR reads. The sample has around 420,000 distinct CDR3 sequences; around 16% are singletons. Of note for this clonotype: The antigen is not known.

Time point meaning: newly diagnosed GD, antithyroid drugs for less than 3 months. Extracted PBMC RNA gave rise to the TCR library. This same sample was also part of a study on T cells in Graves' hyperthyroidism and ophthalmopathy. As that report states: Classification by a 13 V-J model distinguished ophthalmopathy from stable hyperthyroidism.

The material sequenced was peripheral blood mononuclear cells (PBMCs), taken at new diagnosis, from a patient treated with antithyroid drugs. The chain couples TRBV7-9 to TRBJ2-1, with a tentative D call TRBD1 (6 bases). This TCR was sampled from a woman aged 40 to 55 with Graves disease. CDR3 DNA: TGTGCCAGCAGCCCCCGGACAGAATACAATGAGCAGTTCTTC. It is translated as CASSPRTEYNEQFF.